Each of the 15 T cell receptor beta chains below was sequenced from the same sample in a study of blood T cells in healthy people across ages. A J-beta primer mix and a sample-barcoded 5' primer were used in a second PCR of roughly 7 to 12 cycles. TCRdb re-derived calls from the 5' RACE reads in MiXCR, one entry per CDR3 protein. The sample lists under 1 million distinct CDR3 sequences; about 42% were seen once. The sequencing input was blood. All receptors derive from a man in his fifties or sixties in good health.

J is TRBJ1-4 and V is TRBV7-3; no clear D gene. Germline CDR1 SGHTA, CDR2 FQGTGA. The CDR3 runs 13 residues. V was cut by 4 bases and J by 8 bases, with 11 bases left in between. The CDR3 DNA reads as TGTGCCAGCAGCTCCTATCTGGGGGAAAAACTGTTTTTT. Encoded protein: CASSSYLGEKLFF.

This clonotype was detected once. The chain links TRBV9 to TRBJ2-1, with 7 bases matching TRBD1. The CDR3 loop spans 15 amino acids. V lost 0 bases, J lost 8 bases, and 8 bases stayed unmatched. Germline V gene data show CDR1 as SGDLS and CDR2 as YYNGEE. CDR3 nucleotide sequence: TGTGCCAGCAGCGTAGAGGGGGCCCGCAAGGATGAGCAGTTCTTC. Protein sequence: CASSVEGARKDEQFF. Supplemented by reference TRBV9 and TRBJ2-1, the full variable domain reads DSGVTQTPKHLITATGQRVTLRCSPRSGDLSVYWYQQSLDQGLQFLIQYYNGEERAKGNILERFSAQQFPDLHSELNLSSLELGDSALYFCASSVEGARKDEQFFGPGTRLTVL.

This clonotype appeared once. V gene TRBV20-1 combines with J gene TRBJ2-5; 8 nucleotides align to TRBD1. The V segment lost 0 bases and the J segment 11 bases; nucleotides outside the gene matches: 14. In germline, CDR1 is DFQATT, CDR2 SNEGSKA (reference sequence). This CDR3 region has 15 residues. Written as DNA, the CDR3 is TGCAGTGCTAGAGATCGGACAGGGCGAAACAATGAGCAGTACTTC. Its protein product is CSARDRTGRNNEQYF.

This clonotype turned up a few times. The chain joins TRBV5-1 to TRBJ2-1, with D possibly TRBD2 on 5 matching bases. Trimming left V 0 bases short and J 9 bases short, with 10 bases between. Germline CDR1 reads SGHRS; CDR2 reads YFSETQ. The CDR3 loop spans 13 amino acids. The DNA for the CDR3 is TGCGCCAGCAGCTTGGATCCGGGGAGTGAGCAGTTCTTC. Protein product: CASSLDPGSEQFF.

The chain employs TRBV6-5 and TRBJ1-2; 7 bases map to TRBD1. The CDR3 has 14 residues. CDR1 is MNHEY and CDR2 is SVGAGI in the germline V gene. Germline trimming cut 6 bases from V and 3 bases from J; bases unmatched to any gene: 7. The CDR3 sequence is CASSRTGRDYGYTF. DNA of the CDR3: TGTGCCAGCAGCAGGACAGGCCGAGACTATGGCTACACCTTC.

In its sample, this clonotype was seen a few times. The rearrangement joins TRBV5-1 to TRBJ1-1; weak D call: TRBD1 (5 bases). This CDR3 is built from 15 residues. V was shortened by 4 bases and J by 8 bases, with 21 bases between the two germline ends. Germline V gives CDR1 SGHRS, CDR2 YFSETQ. The CDR3 DNA reads as TGCGCCAGCAGCACAAACCGGGGCCCCAACCAGGAAGCTTTCTTT. It encodes CASSTNRGPNQEAFF.

This clonotype came up a few times. The rearrangement joins TRBV25-1 to TRBJ2-7, with D possibly TRBD1 on 6 matching bases. The CDR3 loop spans 14 amino acids. V was clipped by 1 base and J by 3 bases, with 10 bases between them. Germline-derived CDR1 and CDR2 are MGHDK and SYGVNS. The CDR3 DNA follows: TGTGCCAGCAGTGAATGGGGCAGGGGCTACGAGCAGTACTTC. It is translated as CASSEWGRGYEQYF.

This sequence joins TRBV7-6 and TRBJ2-7, with a tentative D call TRBD1 (6 bases). The last part of the DNA fits TRBJ2-4 better; the J call may be wrong. Germline CDR1 reads SGHVS; CDR2 reads FNYEAQ. The CDR3 covers 16 residues. CDR3 sequence reads: CASSSPQGRGKNIQYF. In DNA, the CDR3 is TGTGCCAGCAGCTCACCACAGGGAAGGGGTAAAAACATTCAGTACTTC.

DNA of the CDR3: TGTGCCAGCAGCTTAACGTCCCGGGGGCACAACACTGAAGCTTTCTTT. Translated: CASSLTSRGHNTEAFF. The chain links TRBV7-3 to TRBJ1-1, with D possibly TRBD1 on 6 matching bases. V lost 0 bases and J 2 bases, leaving 13 bases between the germline ends. The CDR3 totals 16 residues. Germline CDR1 SGHTA, CDR2 FQGTGA. The full variable domain, rest sourced from reference TRBV7-3 and TRBJ1-1, is GAGVSQTPSNKVTEKGKYVELRCDPISGHTALYWYRQSLGQGPEFLIYFQGTGAADDSGLPNDRFFAVRPEGSVSTLKIQRTERGDSAVYLCASSLTSRGHNTEAFFGQGTRLTVV.

This clonotype was found a few times. The chain couples TRBV5-8 to TRBJ1-5; TRBD1 is a possible D gene (6 bases). This CDR3 contains 16 residues. V lost 0 bases, J lost 7 bases, and 17 bases lay in between. Germline V CDR1 and CDR2: SGHTS, YDEGEE. DNA for the CDR3: TGTGCCAGCAGCTTGGAAAAGGGGCAGGGGAGACAGCCCCAGCATTTT. This translates into CASSLEKGQGRQPQHF.

The rearrangement joins TRBV5-1 to TRBJ2-7; D is possibly TRBD2 (5 bases). The CDR3 loop spans 15 amino acids. Germline V gene lookup returns CDR1 SGHRS and CDR2 YFSETQ. The V and J ends lost 4 bases and 7 bases respectively, with 21 bases between them. The CDR3 DNA reads TGCGCCAGCAGCACCTGGACCGATTTCTCGGGGGAGCAGTACTTC. This encodes CASSTWTDFSGEQYF. Full variable domain (rest looked up from reference TRBV5-1 and TRBJ2-7): KAGVTQTPRYLIKTRGQQVTLSCSPISGHRSVSWYQQTPGQGLQFLFEYFSETQRNKGNFPGRFSGRQFSNSRSEMNVSTLELGDSALYLCASSTWTDFSGEQYFGPGTRLTVT.

This clonotype came up a few times. The chain employs TRBV10-3 and TRBJ2-5; 8 bases are a match to TRBD1. The CDR3 has 15 amino acids. CDR1 is ENHRY, CDR2 SYGVKD, per germline. Trimming at V came to 6 bases and at J to 5 bases, leaving 11 bases not matched to a gene. This chain's CDR3 is CAISRGQGPLETQYF. Here the CDR3 DNA reads TGTGCCATCAGCCGAGGACAGGGACCACTGGAGACCCAGTACTTC.

The chain links TRBV20-1 to TRBJ2-1; D is uncertain. The V end lost 1 base, the J end lost 1 base, and 11 bases lay between the germline ends. This CDR3 contains 15 residues. The germline gives CDR1 DFQATT, CDR2 SNEGSKA (reference sequence). In nucleotides, the CDR3 is TGCAGTGCTAGAGGTCTAGGTAAATCCTACAATGAGCAGTTCTTC. Amino acid sequence: CSARGLGKSYNEQFF.

The chain couples TRBV11-2 to TRBJ2-7, with no clear D. Germline V CDR1 and CDR2: SGHAT, FQNNGV. The CDR3 runs to 15 residues. V was trimmed by 2 bases and J by 6 bases, leaving 17 bases between them. The CDR3 nucleotides read TGTGCCAGCAGCTTACTATTGCCCCAGGCGAGCGAGCAGTACTTC. Its protein is CASSLLLPQASEQYF. The full variable domain, in which reference TRBV11-2 and TRBJ2-7 provide the parts outside the CDR3, is EAGVAQSPRYKIIEKRQSVAFWCNPISGHATLYWYQQILGQGPKLLIQFQNNGVVDDSQLPKDRFSAERLKGVDSTLKIQPAKLEDSAVYLCASSLLLPQASEQYFGPGTRLTVT.

The chain carries TRBV2 and TRBJ2-5; D not certain. V was clipped by 0 bases and J by 5 bases, with 10 bases between them. The CDR3 length is 14 residues. Germline V lookup: CDR1 SNHLY, CDR2 FYNNEI. In DNA form, the CDR3 reads TGTGCCAGCAGTGAAGCCATCCTGAGGGAGACCCAGTACTTC. Amino acid sequence: CASSEAILRETQYF.